This TCR beta chain came from a study of read filtering for tumor transcriptome and immune sequencing. Study in general: IR-seq gave about 3.5 to 10.27 million TCR reads per sample; RNA-seq gave about 80 to 1,400. Study-level points and caveats: Single-read clonotypes: roughly four fifths of IR-seq clonotypes (about 4% of reads), 74.6% of RNA-seq clonotypes (under 50% of reads). This fraction held mixed bone marrow immune cells after CD138-negative sorting.

The library was built from around 400 ng RNA with molecular barcoded adaptors for alpha/delta and beta/gamma chains. TCRdb re-derived calls from the reads in MiXCR, one entry per CDR3 protein. The table has 40,000 to 50,000 distinct CDR3 sequences, 13% seen once; the top ten hold 25% to 35%. This clonotype was seen more than once but under ten times. Its antigen remains unknown. This may arise from a read error, as a much more abundant clone is one base away. The V and J ends lost 5 bases and 2 bases respectively, with 8 bases between them. Germline V gene lookup returns CDR1 SGHVS and CDR2 FQNEAQ. This CDR3 comprises 13 residues.

The sequence was collected from a donor aged 40 or older with multiple myeloma. The sample was a population of CD138-negative cells sorted from bone marrow. The V gene is TRBV7-8, the J gene TRBJ2-3; D not resolved. The CDR3 DNA sequence: TGTGCCAGCAGCGAAAGACACACAGATACGCAGTATTTT. Its protein is CASSERHTDTQYF.